This T cell receptor beta chain is from a study of CXCR3-negative and CXCR3-positive naive CD8 T cells. Study in general: Collectively, the libraries yielded 110 million to 150 million TRB reads in total, at about 1.5 +/- 0.3 million per library. General study findings and limits: CXCR3-negative and CXCR3-positive naive cells shared comparable TRBV-TRBJ usage, but memory cells did not. Memory CD8+ T cell repertoires were far less diverse than both naive subsets.

A note on this clonotype: Its specificity is not known.

Libraries of TRB cDNA were made by 5' RACE and carried UMIs. TCRdb re-called the 5' RACE reads and catalogs CDR3 proteins one per entry, DNA excluded. Here the sample table reports around 41,000 distinct CDR3 sequences. Per CD8+ T cell subset, triplicate sorts of 300,000 cells each were done. There are 13 residues in the CDR3. Germline lookup yields CDR1 SGHTA and CDR2 FQGTGA. The chain is built from TRBV7-3 and TRBJ1-1; the D gene TCRdb calls, TRBD1, cannot be checked with no DNA. The sequenced sample was memory CD8+ T cells from blood. The source of this sequence is a human donor in good health. Some clones in this sample may be carry-over from other donors' samples. CDR3 protein: CASSSTGNTEAFF.